This T cell receptor beta chain was sequenced for a study of blood T cell repertoires in COVID-19. The wider study: Samples of COVID-19 (acute and convalescent) were obtained from the United States, Italy and Spain. The cDNA or gDNA used as material had been derived from T cells, B-cell-depleted T cells, or PBMCs.

How the authors handled the data: Amplification from reference gene primers served as the basis for estimated nucleated cell counts. Repertoires were generated with immunoSEQ multiplex PCR, while TCRdb's copy carries only in-frame clones and drops some. The V and J calls and clone size are taken from that table; D and trimming were inferred from the DNA. Among about 140,000 clones listed, around 89% were seen once. The CDR3 contains 17 residues. Germline-derived CDR1 and CDR2 are SEHNR and FQNEAQ (reference sequence). V gave up 5 bases and J gave up 0 bases, with 17 bases separating them. The specimen was peripheral blood. This sequence was found in a woman of 80 years or more with acute or convalescent COVID-19. The V call is TRBV7-9, the J call TRBJ1-3; D is unclear. The CDR3 sequence is CASSPKGLELSGNTIYF. The CDR3 coding sequence is TGTGCCAGCAGCCCAAAAGGACTAGAGCTCTCTGGAAACACCATATATTTT. Filled out from reference TRBV7-9 and TRBJ1-3, the complete variable domain reads DTGVSQNPRHKITKRGQNVTFRCDPISEHNRLYWYRQTLGQGPEFLTYFQNEAQLEKSRLLSDRFSAERPKGSFSTLEIQRTEQGDSAMYLCASSPKGLELSGNTIYFGEGSWLTVV.